This T cell receptor (beta chain) was captured by sequencing in a study of blood T cell repertoires in COVID-19. Looking at the study overall: COVID-19 samples from acute and convalescent phases originated in the United States, Italy and Spain.

TCRdb's copy holds only in-frame clones and misses some; the assay was immunoSEQ multiplex PCR. The table includes more than 300,000 clones, roughly 90% detected once. This clone was picked up a small number of times. Germline V lookup: CDR1 SGDLS, CDR2 YYNGEE. The V end lost 2 bases, the J end lost 0 bases, and 15 bases lay between the germline ends. This CDR3 has 18 amino acids. This TCR was sampled from a woman in her forties with COVID-19, enrolled during active disease. The sequencing sample was made of peripheral blood. This chain joins TRBV9 and TRBJ1-6; maybe TRBD1 (6 bases). For the CDR3, the DNA is TGTGCCAGCAGCGTCGGACCAGGGGAGAGCTCCTATAATTCACCCCTCCACTTT. Its translation is CASSVGPGESSYNSPLHF.